These 8 T cell receptor beta chains came from one sample sequenced in a study of blood T cell repertoires in COVID-19 (dated by TCRdb to the early 2020s). Libraries were prepared through the immunoSEQ multiplex PCR assay. Entries here come from immuneACCESS through TCRdb and include only in-frame sequences with V and J called. Some clones fail to appear in such tables; in the studies checked, an unresolved V gene covers under half of the shortfall, and the cause of the remainder is unknown. For this sample the table gives about 140,000 clones, of which nearly 80% were detected only once. Roughly 2.9% of the sample is taken by the ten largest. The source material was PBMCs or T cells enriched from blood (not recorded which). The receptor set was obtained from a woman in her forties or fifties who had recovered from COVID-19.

V and J are TRBV7-2 and TRBJ1-3; no firm D call. V was cut by 5 bases and J by 0 bases, with 11 bases left in between. CDR3 length: 15 residues. Germline CDR1 and CDR2: SGHTA and FQGNSA. The CDR3 here is CASSPSGGSGNTIYF. Written as DNA, the CDR3 is TGTGCCAGCAGCCCCTCAGGAGGCTCTGGAAACACCATATATTTT.

The chain combines TRBV30 with TRBJ2-3, with 7 positions matching TRBD2. The CDR3 has 14 amino acids. Looked up from germline, CDR1 is GTSNPN and CDR2 is SVGIG (reference sequence). V lost 5 bases and J lost 2; bases outside the gene matches: 7. This CDR3 is CAWAPGLSTDTQYF. In DNA form, the CDR3 reads TGTGCCTGGGCACCGGGACTATCCACAGATACGCAGTATTTT.

The chain couples TRBV10-3 to TRBJ2-5, with TRBD1 as a possible D gene (5 bases). In germline, CDR1 is ENHRY, CDR2 SYGVKD. V gave up 3 bases and J gave up 3 bases, with 5 bases separating them. The CDR3 is 12 residues long. CDR3 bases: TGTGCCATCAGTGACAGGGAAGAGACCCAGTACTTC. Amino acids: CAISDREETQYF.

The J gene is TRBJ2-1, the V gene TRBV14; D is undetermined. This CDR3 spans 14 amino acids. In germline, CDR1 is SGHDN, CDR2 FVKESK. The V end was cut by 0 bases, the J end by 8 bases, with 11 bases between. CDR3 region: CASSQEHNGHEQFF. In DNA form, the CDR3 reads TGTGCCAGCAGCCAAGAACACAATGGCCATGAGCAGTTCTTC. Looking up the rest from reference TRBV14 and TRBJ2-1 gives the full variable domain: EAGVTQFPSHSVIEKGQTVTLRCDPISGHDNLYWYRRVMGKEIKFLLHFVKESKQDESGMPNNRFLAERTGGTYSTLKVQPAELEDSGVYFCASSQEHNGHEQFFGPGTRLTVL.

The chain is built from TRBV7-9 and TRBJ2-1; D gene unclear. This CDR3 comprises 16 residues. Germline V CDR1 and CDR2: SEHNR, FQNEAQ (reference sequence). The germline V and J ends were trimmed by 0 bases and 0 bases, with 9 bases remaining between them. CDR3 sequence (DNA): TGTGCCAGCAGCTTAGCTGGTTCGAGCTCCTACAATGAGCAGTTCTTC. This codes for CASSLAGSSSYNEQFF.

This clone appeared a single time. The chain uses TRBV29-1 and TRBJ2-1; 12 nucleotides align to TRBD2. After removal of 7 bases from V and 9 bases from J, the junction contained 10 bases not matched to a gene. The germline V gene encodes CDR1 SQVTM and CDR2 ANQGSEA. The CDR3 is made up of 14 amino acids. DNA for the CDR3: TGCAGCGGGGGATCTAGCGGGAGGGCCGTTGAGCAGTTCTTC. Its translation: CSGGSSGRAVEQFF.

The chain uses TRBV5-4 and TRBJ2-2; TRBD2 aligns across 11 bases. Germline CDR1 SGHNT, CDR2 YYREEE (reference sequence). V lost 3 bases to trimming and J lost 4 bases; unmatched junction nucleotides: 2. This CDR3 contains 15 residues. The CDR3 here is CASSWTSGPTGELFF. In DNA, the CDR3 is TGTGCCAGCAGCTGGACTAGCGGGCCCACCGGGGAGCTGTTTTTT. Full variable domain (outside the CDR3, taken from reference TRBV5-4 and TRBJ2-2): ETGVTQSPTHLIKTRGQQVTLRCSSQSGHNTVSWYQQALGQGPQFIFQYYREEENGRGNFPPRFSGLQFPNYSSELNVNALELDDSALYLCASSWTSGPTGELFFGEGSRLTVL.

V usage is TRBV5-1 and J usage is TRBJ1-2; a possible D gene is TRBD1 (6 bases). In germline, CDR1 is SGHRS, CDR2 YFSETQ. The CDR3 is 14 residues long. V was trimmed by 4 bases and J by 0 bases, leaving 10 bases between them. The DNA for the CDR3 is TGCGCCAGCAGCGCCGGGACAACTAACTATGGCTACACCTTC. Its translation: CASSAGTTNYGYTF.